The 18 T cell receptor beta chains given below trace back to one sample, sequenced in a study of Ad26.COV2.S vaccination and SARS-CoV-2 variants. Repertoires were generated with immunoSEQ multiplex PCR, while TCRdb's copy carries only in-frame clones and drops some. This table holds roughly 680,000 clones, about 90% found once. Treatment given: approximately 18 received Ad26.COV2.S at low or high dose, single or two shots; about five received placebo; per-sample allocation not given. The investigators took samples on day 63 after the first vaccine or placebo injection. Sequencing used peripheral blood, obtained in a trial of Ad26.COV2.S vaccine versus placebo. The receptors were gathered from a person between 18 and 65 years old who received the Ad26.COV2.S COVID-19 vaccine or a placebo.

The chain couples TRBV5-1 to TRBJ1-1, with D maybe TRBD1 (5 bases). The CDR3 length is 15 residues. Trimming cost V 0 bases and J 5 bases, with 14 bases left between them. Per the germline V gene, CDR1 is SGHRS and CDR2 is YFSETQ. This chain's CDR3 is CASSLVGAGGTEAFF. DNA for the CDR3: TGCGCCAGCAGCTTGGTCGGGGCCGGGGGGACTGAAGCTTTCTTT.

This sequence joins TRBV18 and TRBJ1-3, with D tentatively TRBD1 (5 bases). Trimming cost V 2 bases and J 3 bases, with 8 bases left between them. The CDR3 consists of 14 residues. Germline assignment: CDR1 KGHSH and CDR2 LQKENI. DNA for the CDR3: TGTGCCAGCTCACCAGGGGGGAATGGAAACACCATATATTTT. Amino acid sequence: CASSPGGNGNTIYF.

This rearrangement joins TRBV12-5 to TRBJ2-4; either TRBD1 or TRBD2 may supply D (5 bases each). This CDR3 is built from 15 residues. With 7 bases removed from V and 4 bases from J, the gap between germline ends came to 17 bases. CDR1 LGHNT and CDR2 FRNRAP come from the germline V gene. The CDR3 here is CASAPAWDGKNIQYF. In DNA form, the CDR3 reads TGTGCTAGTGCCCCTGCCTGGGACGGAAAAAACATTCAGTACTTC.

The chain combines TRBV5-4 with TRBJ2-3; 13 bases map to TRBD2. V lost 3 bases and J lost 5; bases outside the gene matches: 6. Looked up from germline, CDR1 is SGHNT and CDR2 is YYREEE (reference sequence). The length of the CDR3 is 16 residues. CDR3 region: CASSSGLAGRGDTQYF. DNA of the CDR3: TGTGCCAGCAGCTCGGGACTAGCGGGGAGGGGAGATACGCAGTATTTT.

The genes are TRBV12-3 or TRBV12-4 and TRBJ1-3; D not resolved. The germline V and J ends were trimmed by 6 bases and 2 bases, with 8 bases remaining between them. The CDR3 spans 13 residues. As DNA, the CDR3 is TGTGCCAGCAGGCCACGTACTGGAAACACCATATATTTT. As protein: CASRPRTGNTIYF.

V usage is TRBV19 and J usage is TRBJ2-7; 7 bases agree with TRBD1. The V and J ends lost 6 bases and 3 bases, in that order; junction bases with no gene match: 11. Per germline, CDR1 LNHDA and CDR2 SQIVND (reference sequence). The CDR3 consists of 15 residues. The CDR3 coding sequence is TGTGCCAGTAGCCCCCCGGGACAGTTACACTACGAGCAGTACTTC. It translates to CASSPPGQLHYEQYF. Based on the CDR3 plus reference TRBV19 and TRBJ2-7, the full variable domain is DGGITQSPKYLFRKEGQNVTLSCEQNLNHDAMYWYRQDPGQGLRLIYYSQIVNDFQKGDIAEGYSVSREKKESFPLTVTSAQKNPTAFYLCASSPPGQLHYEQYFGPGTRLTVT.

The CDR3 nucleotides read TGTGCCAGCAGCCCAAGGGGGGTGGAGACCCAGTACTTC. Its translation is CASSPRGVETQYF. The chain uses TRBV13 and TRBJ2-5; D is tentatively TRBD1 or TRBD2 (6 bases each). The ends were cut back, 5 bases at V and 5 bases at J, with 12 bases in the middle. The CDR3 sequence is 13 residues long. CDR1 is PRHDT, CDR2 FYEKMQ, per germline (reference sequence).

In DNA, the CDR3 is TGTGCCATCAGTGCTCGGGACTTCGGCTCCTACGAGCAGTACTTC. Translating gives CAISARDFGSYEQYF. The gene calls are TRBV10-3 and TRBJ2-7; weak D call: TRBD2 (6 bases). Between the trimmed V and J ends, which lost 4 bases and 0 bases, there was a span of 13 bases. The V gene's germline CDR1 is ENHRY and CDR2 SYGVKD. This CDR3 has 15 amino acids.

Concerning this clone itself: Other DNA sequences from this sample encode an identical CDR3 as well. The V gene is TRBV7-2, the J gene TRBJ2-3, with 7 positions matching TRBD2. V lost 3 bases, J lost 5 bases, and 2 bases stayed unmatched. Germline lookup yields CDR1 SGHTA and CDR2 FQGNSA. The CDR3 is 13 amino acids. This chain's CDR3 is CASSFRGEDTQYF. In DNA, the CDR3 is TGTGCCAGCAGCTTCCGGGGGGAAGATACGCAGTATTTT.

This sequence joins TRBV7-2 and TRBJ2-7, with D hard to call. Germline CDR1 reads SGHTA; CDR2 reads FQGNSA. The CDR3 sequence is 14 residues long. V was clipped by 3 bases and J by 5 bases, with 14 bases between them. The CDR3 DNA follows: TGTGCCAGCAGCTTCGGGCGGTACCTTGACGAGCAGTACTTC. It specifies CASSFGRYLDEQYF.

The chain has TRBV7-9 and TRBJ2-5; TRBD2 might be the D (6 bases). The V and J ends lost 5 bases and 1 base respectively, with 11 bases between them. Germline V gene lookup returns CDR1 SEHNR and CDR2 FQNEAQ (reference sequence). This CDR3 is 14 amino acids long. Here the CDR3 reads CASSKDYSQETQYF. The DNA of the CDR3 is TGTGCCAGCAGCAAGGACTACTCCCAAGAGACCCAGTACTTC.

V gene TRBV30 combines with J gene TRBJ1-2; TRBD1 might be the D (5 bases). CDR1 and CDR2 from the germline V gene are GTSNPN and SVGIG (reference sequence). The CDR3 is 15 amino acids. The V end was cut by 0 bases, the J end by 3 bases, with 14 bases between. The CDR3 bases are TGTGCCTGGAGTGTACGGGAGCCAGGGTACTATGGCTACACCTTC. Protein product: CAWSVREPGYYGYTF.

For this clone: The same CDR3 can be traced to other DNA sequences in this sample. The chain uses TRBV12-3 or TRBV12-4 and TRBJ2-5, with D perhaps matching TRBD2 (5 bases). The V end lost 2 bases, the J end lost 5 bases, and 6 bases lay between the germline ends. This CDR3 is 12 amino acids long. In DNA form, the CDR3 reads TGTGCCAGCAGTTTATCGGGGGAGACCCAGTACTTC. Protein product: CASSLSGETQYF.

The rearrangement joins TRBV6-5 to TRBJ1-5; possible D gene TRBD1, 6 bases. This CDR3 has 14 amino acids. The V gene's germline CDR1 is MNHEY and CDR2 SVGAGI. The V gene lost 7 bases and the J gene lost 3 bases, with 13 bases spanning the gap. DNA of the CDR3: TGTGCCAGCACCTTCCGGGACAACAATCAGCCCCAGCATTTT. This translates into CASTFRDNNQPQHF.

This chain links TRBV10-3 with TRBJ1-4, with D possibly being TRBD1 (5 bases). Germline V CDR1 and CDR2: ENHRY, SYGVKD. The CDR3 has 13 amino acids. The V and J ends lost 7 bases and 4 bases respectively, with 10 bases between them. In DNA, the CDR3 is TGTGCCATCAAAGCAGGGAGTAATGAAAAACTGTTTTTT. Protein sequence: CAIKAGSNEKLFF.

This chain uses TRBV7-2 with TRBJ1-3, with D unclear. Trimming left V 1 base short and J 4 bases short, with 8 bases between. The germline CDR1 and CDR2 sequences are SGHTA and FQGNSA. This CDR3 has 14 amino acids. CDR3 in DNA: TGTGCCAGCAGCTTAGGAGGGTCCGGAAACACCATATATTTT. Encoded protein: CASSLGGSGNTIYF.

This clone was picked up one time. V gene TRBV7-3 combines with J gene TRBJ2-5, with D perhaps being TRBD1 or TRBD2 (5 bases each). Germline CDR1 and CDR2: SGHTA and FQGTGA. Deletions cut 0 bases from V and 0 bases from J, with 11 bases between. The CDR3 loop spans 16 amino acids. Here the CDR3 DNA reads TGTGCCAGCAGCTTAACGGGACGTCGGGACCAAGAGACCCAGTACTTC. As protein: CASSLTGRRDQETQYF.

Turning to this clone: The sample holds other DNA sequences that translate to the same CDR3. The chain recombines TRBV30 with TRBJ1-3; D is undetermined. V lost 0 bases and J lost 3, with 3 bases in between. Looked up from germline, CDR1 is GTSNPN and CDR2 is SVGIG (reference sequence). CDR3 length: 12 residues. The chain's CDR3 is CAWSVGGNTIYF. CDR3 DNA: TGTGCCTGGAGTGTCGGTGGAAACACCATATATTTT. Based on the CDR3 plus reference TRBV30 and TRBJ1-3, the full variable domain is SQTIHQWPATLVQPVGSPLSLECTVEGTSNPNLYWYRQAAGRGLQLLFYSVGIGQISSEVPQNLSASRPQDRQFILSSKKLLLSDSGFYLCAWSVGGNTIYFGEGSWLTVV.